These T cell receptor beta chains were read from a single sample in a study of blood T cell repertoires in COVID-19. TCRdb's table, derived via immunoSEQ multiplex PCR, lists solely in-frame clones and lacks some. The repertoire holds about 320,000 clones, with 90% as singletons. The sample was PBMCs or T cells enriched from blood (not recorded which). The receptors were sampled from a woman aged 30 to 39 who had been exposed to COVID-19. Both conserved end residues are part of each CDR3. Each record gives: V gene, J gene, clone size, D gene, CDR3 DNA, CDR3 protein. A D gene is named only where the DNA matches it firmly. The size of a clone is reported for some rows only, either as once, few or many, or as a class for expanded clones.

>TRBV6-5|TRBJ1-5|NA|TRBD1
TGTGCCAGCAGTACGGGACAGGGAGCTCAGCCCCAGCATTTT
CASSTGQGAQPQHF
>TRBV2|TRBJ2-7|NA|NA
TGTGCCAGCAGTGAACGTTTAGCATCTGGCGAGCAGTACTTC
CASSERLASGEQYF
>TRBV10-1|TRBJ1-5|NA|TRBD1
TGCGCCAGCAGTGATCGCGGCAGGGGGCATGGTCAGCCCCAGCATTTT
CASSDRGRGHGQPQHF
>TRBV7-7|TRBJ2-5|NA|NA
TGTGCCAGCAGCCGCGTCCAAGAGACCCAGTACTTC
CASSRVQETQYF
>TRBV7-6|TRBJ1-5|NA|NA
TGTGCCAGCAGCTTAGTTTTTTATGGCAATCAGCCCCAGCATTTT
CASSLVFYGNQPQHF
>TRBV24-1|TRBJ2-1|NA|NA
TGTGCCACCAGTGCCACAGGGATGGTCAATGAGCAGTTCTTC
CATSATGMVNEQFF
>TRBV6-5|TRBJ2-3|NA|NA
TGTGCCAGCAGTTCCCCAGGGACAGATACGCAGTATTTT
CASSSPGTDTQYF
>TRBV18|TRBJ1-1|NA|TRBD1
TGTGCCAGCTCACCGACAGGGCGGGACACTGAAGCTTTCTTT
CASSPTGRDTEAFF
>TRBV19|TRBJ2-5|NA|TRBD2
TGTGCCAGCAAATCTCACCCGGGGGGGATAGAGACCCAGTACTTC
CASKSHPGGIETQYF
>TRBV7-9|TRBJ1-2|NA|NA
TGTGCCAGCAGCTTAGCACAGACCCTTAACTATGGCTACACCTTC
CASSLAQTLNYGYTF
>TRBV30|TRBJ1-4|NA|NA
TGTGCCTGGAATAGGGGACATCCTAATGAAAAACTGTTTTTT
CAWNRGHPNEKLFF
>TRBV5-1|TRBJ1-2|NA|TRBD1
TGCGCCAGCAGCCCTGGACAGGGGGCTATCTATGGCTACACCTTC
CASSPGQGAIYGYTF
>TRBV7-3|TRBJ2-3|once|TRBD1
TGTGCCAGCAGCTTAGACAGGGGTCCCGTGAGGGGTACGCAGTATTTT
CASSLDRGPVRGTQYF
>TRBV3-1/TRBV3-2|TRBJ2-2|NA|NA
TGTGCCAGCACGAAGGGGGTAAGGGGCACCGGGGAGCTGTTTTTT
CASTKGVRGTGELFF
>TRBV7-2|TRBJ1-2|NA|NA
TGTGCCAGCAGCTTAGAGATGGGGCGGGGTGGCTACACCTTC
CASSLEMGRGGYTF
>TRBV3-1/TRBV3-2|TRBJ1-2|once|NA
TGTGCCAGCAGCTTCGGGACTAACTATGGCTACACCTTC
CASSFGTNYGYTF
>TRBV6-5|TRBJ1-1|NA|NA
TGTGCCAGCAGGGGCCAGGGGTACACTGAAGCTTTCTTT
CASRGQGYTEAFF
>TRBV15|TRBJ2-3|NA|NA
TGTGCCACCAGCAGAGATATATCCCGCGGAGATGCGCAGTATTTT
CATSRDISRGDAQYF
>TRBV27|TRBJ1-1|NA|TRBD1
TGTGCCAGCAGTAAAGACAGGGGAGGCACTGAAGCTTTCTTT
CASSKDRGGTEAFF
>TRBV25-1|TRBJ1-1|NA|NA
TGTGCCAGCAGTGAAAACAGGCGCGACACTGAAGCTTTCTTT
CASSENRRDTEAFF
>TRBV9|TRBJ2-2|NA|TRBD2
TGTGCCAGCAGGGGACTAGCGGGGGCCGGCGGGGAGCTGTTTTTT
CASRGLAGAGGELFF
>TRBV3-1/TRBV3-2|TRBJ1-2|NA|NA
TGTGCCAGCAGCCAGGCGGGACTGGGATATGGCTACACCTTC
CASSQAGLGYGYTF
>TRBV7-3|TRBJ2-3|NA|TRBD2
TGTGCCAGCAGCTTGGGAGCGGGGGGGCCTTGGGGCACAGATACGCAGTATTTT
CASSLGAGGPWGTDTQYF
>TRBV4-2|TRBJ2-1|NA|NA
TGTGCCAGCAGCCAACGGGACTGGAGACGGAATGAGCAGTTCTTC
CASSQRDWRRNEQFF
>TRBV9|TRBJ1-2|once|NA
TGTGCCAGCAGCCAGAGGGGGGGCGCGGACTATGGCTACACCTTC
CASSQRGGADYGYTF
>TRBV6-5|TRBJ2-7|NA|TRBD1
TGTGCCAGCAGCCGGGACAGAGCCTACGAGCAGTACTTC
CASSRDRAYEQYF
>TRBV6-7|TRBJ2-3|NA|TRBD1
TGTGCCAGCAGTTACTCGACAGGGGGCAAAGTTACGCAGTATTTT
CASSYSTGGKVTQYF